Following are 5 T cell receptor beta chains from one sample sequenced in a study of identical twins. TCRdb fed the 5' RACE reads into MiXCR, producing one record per CDR3 protein. The sample carries 690,000 or so distinct CDR3 sequences, 8.5% to 9.5% recorded once. The sample also formed part of further work on yellow fever vaccine responses in identical twins.

Specimen: PBMCs. The receptors originated from a woman between 18 and 29 years old in good health.

Many counts were recorded for this clonotype. This sequence joins TRBV10-3 and TRBJ1-2, with D unclear. The CDR3 consists of 14 residues. Per the germline V gene, CDR1 is ENHRY and CDR2 is SYGVKD. The V end was cut by 0 bases, the J end by 3 bases, with 8 bases between. DNA of the CDR3: TGTGCCATCAGTGAGTCGGGTGTTTACTATGGCTACACCTTC. This gives the protein CAISESGVYYGYTF.

The rearrangement uses TRBV10-2 and TRBJ2-2; D could derive from TRBD1 or TRBD2 (5 bases each). V gave up 2 bases and J gave up 5 bases, with 12 bases separating them. The CDR3 loop spans 15 amino acids. CDR1 and CDR2 (germline): WSHSY, SAAADI. The DNA of the CDR3 is TGCGCCAGCAGTGAGGTGGGGGTGTATACCGGGGAGCTGTTTTTT. It codes for CASSEVGVYTGELFF.

In its sample, this clonotype was seen many times. J is TRBJ1-1 and V is TRBV15; possible D gene TRBD1, 5 bases. This CDR3 has 16 residues. Germline CDR1 reads LNHNV; CDR2 reads YYDKDF (reference sequence). Trimming removed 0 bases from V and 1 base from J, with 12 bases in between. In DNA form, the CDR3 reads TGTGCCACCAGCAGAGATTGGCGGGGGACGAACACTGAAGCTTTCTTT. It translates to CATSRDWRGTNTEAFF.

This clonotype was observed a few times. V and J are TRBV6-2 or TRBV6-3 and TRBJ2-3; 9 bases are a match to TRBD2. CDR3 size: 16 residues. With V trimmed by 6 bases and J by 6 bases, 13 bases remained unmatched. CDR1 is MNHEY and CDR2 is SVGEGT in the germline V gene. CDR3 amino acids: CASSRSPSGRRDTQYF. CDR3 bases: TGTGCCAGCAGCCGATCCCCGAGCGGGAGGAGGGATACGCAGTATTTT.

This clonotype was seen only a few times. The gene calls are TRBV4-3 and TRBJ2-7, with D possibly called TRBD1 or TRBD2 (10 bases each). The CDR3 runs 20 residues. Trimming pared 0 bases from V and 3 bases from J, leaving 27 bases between. The V gene's germline CDR1 is LGHNA and CDR2 YSLEER. CDR3 nucleotides: TGCGCCAGCAGCCAAGATGCGACAGGGGGCCTTAGCGGGAGGTTCTACGAGCAGTACTTC. This sequence encodes CASSQDATGGLSGRFYEQYF.